This entry is about one TCR beta chain. This sample was included in a study of T cell responses to AZD1222 COVID-19 vaccine. The CDR3 loop spans 15 amino acids. The V gene lost 5 bases and the J gene lost 2 bases, with 16 bases spanning the gap. Germline V gene lookup returns CDR1 SEHNR and CDR2 FQNEAQ (reference sequence). Here immunoSEQ multiplex PCR was the method, and the copy in TCRdb shows in-frame clones only, minus some. The table has approximately 90,000 clones, over 80% seen once; the top ten hold around 8.1%. The source of this sequence is an adult in good health. The sequenced sample was peripheral blood, obtained on day 0 of AZD1222 vaccination. The V call is TRBV7-9, the J call TRBJ2-7, with D perhaps TRBD2 (6 bases). Written as DNA, the CDR3 is TGTGCCAGCAGCCCGGGACTTCTGTGGCCCTACGAGCAGTACTTC. Its protein is CASSPGLLWPYEQYF.